The 32 T cell receptor beta chains below come from one sample, sequenced in a study of cytomegalovirus exposure and HLA in healthy donors. A multiplex PCR was run with 60 Vbeta primers and 13 Jbeta primers. Some clones are missing from TCRdb's copy, which holds only in-frame ones; the method was immunoSEQ multiplex PCR. This repertoire shows roughly 190,000 clones, 65% to 90% found once; its top ten account for 6.3%. The specimen was PBMCs. The receptor set was obtained from a man aged 40-50 years in good health and CMV-seropositive.

The V and J genes are TRBV30 and TRBJ1-2; weak D call: TRBD1 (5 bases). CDR1 and CDR2 (germline): GTSNPN, SVGIG (reference sequence). The CDR3 spans 13 residues. V shed 2 bases and J shed 6 bases, with 13 bases lying between them. The CDR3 protein is CAWSFRGKNGYTF. The CDR3 bases are TGTGCCTGGAGTTTTAGGGGAAAGAATGGCTACACCTTC.

The chain joins TRBV5-4 to TRBJ2-2; TRBD2 agrees at 8 bases. Germline V gives CDR1 SGHNT, CDR2 YYREEE (reference sequence). Losses at the gene ends were 4 bases for V and 0 bases for J; bases not matched to a gene: 8. The CDR3 totals 17 residues. The CDR3 DNA reads as TGTGCCAGCAGCCCCGTCGGGGGGGACCCGAACACCGGGGAGCTGTTTTTT. The encoded protein is CASSPVGGDPNTGELFF.

The chain employs TRBV14 and TRBJ1-4; 7 bases fit TRBD1. The CDR3 has 15 residues. J gave up 7 bases and V 0 bases, and 5 bases lay outside the gene matches. Germline-derived CDR1 and CDR2 are SGHDN and FVKESK. CDR3 DNA: TGTGCCAGCAGCCAAGATCGGACAGGACGTGAAAAACTGTTTTTT. Amino acid sequence: CASSQDRTGREKLFF.

Concerning this clone itself: The junction and the germline gene differ at one end; a read error may be behind it. V is TRBV7-2 and J is TRBJ2-7; no firm D call. The CDR3 extends over 13 amino acids. The germline V gene has CDR1 SGHTA and CDR2 FQGNSA. CDR3 nucleotide sequence: TGTGCCAGCAGCTTAGAACGAACCTACGGGCAGTACTTC. Amino acids: CASSLERTYGQYF. The whole variable domain, filled in from reference TRBV7-2 and TRBJ2-7, reads GAGVSQSPSNKVTEKGKDVELRCDPISGHTALYWYRQSLGQGLEFLIYFQGNSAPDKSGLPSDRFSAERTGGSVSTLTIQRTQQEDSAVYLCASSLERTYGQYFGPGTRLTVT.

The chain couples TRBV27 to TRBJ2-1; maybe TRBD1 (6 bases). The CDR3 loop spans 14 amino acids. The germline CDR1 and CDR2 sequences are MNHEY and SMNVEV (reference sequence). Trimming removed 7 bases from V and 10 bases from J, with 20 bases in between. The CDR3 protein is CASTQGGGWREQFF. CDR3 nucleotide sequence: TGTGCCAGCACCCAAGGGGGTGGTTGGAGGGAGCAGTTCTTC.

This rearrangement joins TRBV4-3 to TRBJ2-7, with a weak D call TRBD2 (6 bases). The germline V gene encodes CDR1 LGHNA and CDR2 YSLEER. CDR3 length equals 20 residues. V shed 0 bases and J shed 2 bases, with 26 bases lying between them. The CDR3: CASSQDSPLAPSRITYEQYF. The CDR3 nucleotides read TGCGCCAGCAGCCAAGATAGCCCACTAGCACCCTCAAGAATTACCTACGAGCAGTACTTC.

This rearrangement joins TRBV5-4 to TRBJ2-7, with D tentatively TRBD1 (6 bases). Trimming took off 0 bases at V and 4 bases at J, with 8 bases between the two ends. The CDR3 loop spans 13 amino acids. CDR1 and CDR2 (germline): SGHNT, YYREEE (reference sequence). CDR3 amino acids: CASSLARGYEQYF. The CDR3 DNA follows: TGTGCCAGCAGCTTGGCAAGGGGGTACGAGCAGTACTTC.

The J gene is TRBJ2-7, the V gene TRBV7-8, with 10 bases aligning to TRBD2. The CDR3 sequence is 16 residues long. The J segment lost 4 bases and the V segment lost 5 bases, leaving 11 bases of the junction unmatched. Germline CDR1 SGHVS, CDR2 FQNEAQ. CDR3 sequence: CASSQSLAGAQYEQYF. CDR3 nucleotides: TGTGCCAGCAGCCAGTCGCTAGCGGGGGCTCAATACGAGCAGTACTTC.

About this clone: At one of its ends the junction is not consistent with the germline gene, which may arise from a read error. Other nucleotide sequences from this sample produce the same CDR3. The chain employs TRBV9 and TRBJ1-5; 8 bases line up with TRBD1. CDR3 length equals 15 residues. CDR1 and CDR2 from the germline V gene are SGDLS and YYNGEE. The CDR3 DNA reads TGCGCCAGCAGCGTAGCGGCAGGGGGCCTTGAGCCCCAGCATTTT. Translation gives CASSVAAGGLEPQHF.

V and J are TRBV5-8 and TRBJ1-4, with 9 bases identical to TRBD1. The CDR3 contains 15 residues. The ends lost 3 bases at V and 4 bases at J; junction bases unmatched: 4. Per the germline V gene, CDR1 is SGHTS and CDR2 is YDEGEE. CDR3 sequence reads: CASSYRGLGNEKLFF. The CDR3 DNA reads as TGTGCCAGCAGCTACAGGGGGCTGGGTAATGAAAAACTGTTTTTT.

V gene TRBV7-3 combines with J gene TRBJ2-2, with a possible D match to TRBD2 (5 bases). Between the trimmed V and J ends, which lost 4 bases and 3 bases, there was a span of 21 bases. The CDR3 runs to 18 residues. The germline V gene has CDR1 SGHTA and CDR2 FQGTGA. CDR3 residues: CASSSHLRVYGDTGELFF. In nucleotides, the CDR3 is TGTGCCAGCAGCTCCCACCTGCGGGTGTACGGGGACACCGGGGAGCTGTTTTTT. Combining the CDR3 with reference TRBV7-3 and TRBJ2-2 gives the whole variable domain GAGVSQTPSNKVTEKGKYVELRCDPISGHTALYWYRQSLGQGPEFLIYFQGTGAADDSGLPNDRFFAVRPEGSVSTLKIQRTERGDSAVYLCASSSHLRVYGDTGELFFGEGSRLTVL.

The V gene is TRBV13, the J gene TRBJ2-3; 12 positions agree with TRBD1. Trimming cost V 5 bases and J 4 bases; bases outside gene matches: 7. Germline-derived CDR1 and CDR2 are PRHDT and FYEKMQ (reference sequence). The CDR3 extends over 16 amino acids. The CDR3 sequence is CASSDGTGGGPDTQYF. The CDR3 DNA reads as TGTGCCAGCAGCGACGGGACAGGGGGCGGCCCAGATACGCAGTATTTT.

The rearrangement links TRBV5-8 to TRBJ1-5; 9 positions match TRBD1. Trimming cost V 2 bases and J 3 bases; bases outside gene matches: 6. CDR1 SGHTS and CDR2 YDEGEE come from the germline V gene. The CDR3 runs to 16 residues. The CDR3 DNA reads TGTGCCAGCAGCTTAGGGACAGGGTTCGCCAATCAGCCCCAGCATTTT. This sequence encodes CASSLGTGFANQPQHF.

The rearrangement uses TRBV4-1 and TRBJ2-7, with D perhaps TRBD2 (5 bases). Germline CDR1 MGHRA, CDR2 YSYEKL. The ends were cut back, 0 bases at V and 0 bases at J, with 12 bases in the middle. There are 16 residues in the CDR3. The CDR3 reads CASSQDTGIYSYEQYF. CDR3 DNA: TGCGCCAGCAGCCAAGATACCGGGATTTACTCCTACGAGCAGTACTTC.

The V call is TRBV15, the J call TRBJ2-7; 12 bases fit TRBD1. Germline V gene lookup returns CDR1 LNHNV and CDR2 YYDKDF (reference sequence). This CDR3 region has 15 residues. V shed 1 base and J 5 bases; nucleotides not matched to a gene: 3. CDR3: CATSRGGQGADEQYF. The CDR3, as DNA: TGTGCCACCAGCAGAGGGGGACAGGGGGCTGACGAGCAGTACTTC.

This clone appeared a few times. The genes are TRBV5-4 and TRBJ2-5; perhaps TRBD1 as D (5 bases). The end of the DNA aligns better with TRBJ2-7, so the J call may be wrong. From germline, CDR1 is SGHNT and CDR2 YYREEE (reference sequence). The CDR3 has 15 amino acids. CDR3 sequence: CASSRGGLGSYEQYF. CDR3 nucleotide sequence: TGTGCCAGCAGCAGGGGTGGGCTCGGCTCCTACGAGCAGTACTTC.

V is TRBV6-1 and J is TRBJ1-6; a weak D match, TRBD1 (5 bases). This CDR3 comprises 15 residues. The germline CDR1 and CDR2 sequences are MNHNS and SASEGT. V was cut by 0 bases and J by 8 bases, with 11 bases left in between. The CDR3 DNA reads TGTGCCAGCAGTGAAGCCAGGCCGGGGGATTCACCCCTCCACTTT. This sequence encodes CASSEARPGDSPLHF.

J is TRBJ2-5 and V is TRBV4-1, with 7 bases identical to TRBD1. With the DNA end fitting TRBJ2-7 better, the J assignment may be wrong. Germline V gene data show CDR1 as MGHRA and CDR2 as YSYEKL. The CDR3 spans 15 residues. CDR3 loop: CASSRSPRDSYEQYF. The DNA of the CDR3 is TGCGCCAGCAGCCGTAGCCCCCGGGACAGCTACGAGCAGTACTTC.

The chain combines TRBV6-5 with TRBJ2-1; 11 bases agree with TRBD1. Germline lookup yields CDR1 MNHEY and CDR2 SVGAGI. Trimming removed 4 bases from V and 8 bases from J; junction bases left unmatched: 7. The CDR3 consists of 15 residues. The CDR3 coding sequence is TGTGCCAGCAGTTCAAGGACAGGGGGCCGGGATGAGCAGTTCTTC. Amino acid sequence: CASSSRTGGRDEQFF.

The chain links TRBV29-1 to TRBJ2-7, with 9 bases that match TRBD1. V dropped 1 base and J dropped 6; count of bases not matched to a gene: 10. The CDR3 is 15 amino acids. CDR1 is SQVTM, CDR2 ANQGSEA, per germline. CDR3 sequence reads: CSVEGPRQGESEQYF. The CDR3 nucleotides read TGCAGCGTTGAAGGTCCCCGACAGGGGGAAAGCGAGCAGTACTTC.

The CDR3 DNA sequence: TGTGCCAGCAGCTTTGCTAGCGGGGGACCCCGCACAGATACGCAGTATTTT. Translated: CASSFASGGPRTDTQYF. V gene TRBV7-6 combines with J gene TRBJ2-3; 10 nucleotides agree with TRBD2. The ends lost 3 bases at V and 1 base at J; junction bases unmatched: 7. The V gene's germline CDR1 is SGHVS and CDR2 FNYEAQ. The CDR3 length is 17 residues. The entire variable domain, with the rest obtained from reference TRBV7-6 and TRBJ2-3, is as follows: GAGVSQSPRYKVTKRGQDVALRCDPISGHVSLYWYRQALGQGPEFLTYFNYEAQQDKSGLPNDRFSAERPEGSISTLTIQRTEQRDSAMYRCASSFASGGPRTDTQYFGPGTRLTVL.

This clone was seen only a few times. The genes are TRBV5-4 and TRBJ2-7, with D hard to call. The germline gives CDR1 SGHNT, CDR2 YYREEE (reference sequence). This CDR3 is built from 13 residues. The V and J ends lost 0 bases and 5 bases respectively, with 9 bases between them. The CDR3 DNA sequence: TGTGCCAGCAGCTTGGGCTCACGGGACGAGCAGTACTTC. Its translation: CASSLGSRDEQYF.

This clone was observed a single time. This chain links TRBV7-3 with TRBJ1-1; TRBD1 agrees at 8 bases. The CDR3 runs to 14 residues. J lost 4 bases, V lost 5 bases, and 6 bases had no gene match. Germline V gives CDR1 SGHTA, CDR2 FQGTGA. Written as DNA, the CDR3 is TGTGCCAGCAGCCCCGGACAGGGACGCACTGAAGCTTTCTTT. Translating it yields CASSPGQGRTEAFF. The variable domain in full, with the rest retrieved from reference TRBV7-3 and TRBJ1-1, is GAGVSQTPSNKVTEKGKYVELRCDPISGHTALYWYRQSLGQGPEFLIYFQGTGAADDSGLPNDRFFAVRPEGSVSTLKIQRTERGDSAVYLCASSPGQGRTEAFFGQGTRLTVV.

The chain is built from TRBV9 and TRBJ1-2; possible D gene TRBD1, 6 bases. V gave up 0 bases and J gave up 0 bases, with 6 bases separating them. This CDR3 has 14 residues. From germline, CDR1 is SGDLS and CDR2 YYNGEE. The DNA of the CDR3 is TGTGCCAGCAGCGTAGGACAGGCTAACTATGGCTACACCTTC. Translating gives CASSVGQANYGYTF.

The chain uses TRBV7-9 and TRBJ2-3; TRBD2 agrees at 7 bases. The CDR3 covers 15 residues. The V segment lost 4 bases and the J segment 0 bases; nucleotides outside the gene matches: 4. Germline V gives CDR1 SEHNR, CDR2 FQNEAQ (reference sequence). CDR3 amino acids: CASSSRGVSTDTQYF. The CDR3 nucleotides are TGTGCCAGCAGCTCACGGGGGGTGAGCACAGATACGCAGTATTTT.

This chain links TRBV14 with TRBJ2-5; 8 bases map to TRBD2. The CDR3 runs 16 residues. Germline values: CDR1 SGHDN, CDR2 FVKESK. V trimming: 2 bases; J trimming: 3 bases; junction bases outside the gene matches: 8. The CDR3 here is CASSQPGRRGEETQYF. CDR3 DNA sequence: TGTGCCAGCAGCCAACCAGGACGGCGGGGGGAAGAGACCCAGTACTTC. Full variable domain (missing parts from reference TRBV14 and TRBJ2-5): EAGVTQFPSHSVIEKGQTVTLRCDPISGHDNLYWYRRVMGKEIKFLLHFVKESKQDESGMPNNRFLAERTGGTYSTLKVQPAELEDSGVYFCASSQPGRRGEETQYFGPGTRLLVL.

The chain uses TRBV5-6 and TRBJ1-5; TRBD1 agrees at 8 bases. From germline, CDR1 is SGHDT and CDR2 YYEEEE. CDR3 size: 15 residues. Trimming cost V 5 bases and J 3 bases; bases outside gene matches: 7. The CDR3 protein is CASSLTGVHNQPQHF. CDR3 coding DNA: TGTGCCAGCAGTCTGACAGGGGTCCACAATCAGCCCCAGCATTTT.

This clone has more than one count but fewer than ten. The CDR3, as DNA: TGTGCCAGCAGGGGGCCCTCAGGGTACGAGCAGTACTTC. Encoded protein: CASRGPSGYEQYF. This chain joins TRBV6-5 and TRBJ2-7; TRBD1 is a possible D gene (5 bases). V was cut by 6 bases and J by 4 bases, with 13 bases left in between. Looked up from germline, CDR1 is MNHEY and CDR2 is SVGAGI. The CDR3 has 13 residues.

The chain is built from TRBV28 and TRBJ2-7; D might be TRBD1 (5 bases). This CDR3 comprises 14 residues. The germline V gene has CDR1 MDHEN and CDR2 SYDVKM. V shed 6 bases and J shed 3 bases, with 15 bases lying between them. The CDR3 reads CASSSPRRGYEQYF. CDR3 DNA sequence: TGTGCCAGCAGCTCCCCTAGAAGGGGCTACGAGCAGTACTTC.

This clone showed up just a few times. The genes are TRBV2 and TRBJ1-4; 7 bases align to TRBD1. V trimming: 8 bases; J trimming: 8 bases; junction bases outside the gene matches: 8. The CDR3 has 13 residues. Germline CDR1 and CDR2: SNHLY and FYNNEI. CDR3 protein: CASRQGLGEKLFF. CDR3 nucleotide sequence: TGTGCCAGCCGACAGGGCCTGGGGGAAAAACTGTTTTTT.

The chain uses TRBV19 and TRBJ1-2; TRBD1 aligns across 7 bases. V was clipped by 1 base and J by 7 bases; unmatched bases: 12. CDR3 length equals 16 residues. The germline gives CDR1 LNHDA, CDR2 SQIVND (reference sequence). The CDR3 sequence: CASSIVVGTGVGGYTF. The CDR3 DNA is TGTGCCAGTAGTATAGTGGTTGGAACAGGGGTCGGTGGCTACACCTTC.

The chain joins TRBV28 to TRBJ1-1, with 7 positions matching TRBD1. Germline loops: CDR1 MDHEN, CDR2 SYDVKM. V lost 7 bases and J lost 6; bases outside the gene matches: 5. The length of the CDR3 is 12 residues. The CDR3 bases are TGTGCCAGCAAGAGGGGGCTGGCTGAAGCTTTCTTT. Translated, it gives CASKRGLAEAFF.